The sample holds many counts of the clone carrying this T cell receptor beta chain. The data were taken from a study of human T cells and chemical hapten exposure. The time point was: patch test 2, 6 weeks after DPC sensitization. Stated treatment: therapeutic diphenylcyclopropenone sensitization with weekly scalp DPC. TCRdb called the RACE reads again in MiXCR, with one record for every CDR3 protein. This sample has approximately 96,000 distinct CDR3 sequences, with over 7.5% found just once. The TCR was taken from a woman aged 40 to 50 with alopecia areata. Some clones in this sample may be carry-over from other donors' samples. Specimen: whole blood, collected in connection with sensitization to the hapten diphenylcyclopropenone (DPC).

The chain's CDR3 is CASSVYNTDTQYF. In DNA form, the CDR3 reads TGTGCCAGCAGCGTATACAACACAGATACGCAGTATTTT. This rearrangement joins TRBV7-2 to TRBJ2-3; D unclear. This CDR3 spans 13 amino acids. Between the trimmed V and J ends, which lost 5 bases and 2 bases, there was a span of 8 bases. The germline V gene encodes CDR1 SGHTA and CDR2 FQGNSA.